A single TCR beta chain is shown here with its context. Its target is not known. This sample is drawn from a study of T cell responses to AZD1222 COVID-19 vaccine. Findings and caveats of the study: Nearly half of the spike-specific TCRs reportedly recognize variant regions that carry no mutations. Sampling captured repertoires only after the peak T cell response.

Method: immunoSEQ multiplex PCR; TCRdb's copy keeps in-frame clones and lacks some. The sample holds 100,000 to 150,000 clones, around 92% seen once. Between the trimmed V and J ends, which lost 8 bases and 2 bases, there was a span of 10 bases. Germline assignment: CDR1 KGHDR and CDR2 SFDVKD. This CDR3 has 13 residues. The TCR was taken from an adult in good health. This material consisted of peripheral blood, taken on day 0 of AZD1222 vaccination. V gene TRBV24-1 combines with J gene TRBJ2-3; weak D call: TRBD1 (6 bases). The CDR3 loop reads CATNRDNTDTQYF. Here the CDR3 DNA reads TGTGCCACCAACCGGGACAACACAGATACGCAGTATTTT.